This passage covers 29 T cell receptor beta chains from one sample sequenced in a study of T cells in Graves' hyperthyroidism and ophthalmopathy. RNA transcripts served as the template for amplifying TCR beta CDR3 regions. Primed by the HTBI set, a first-round RT-PCR was run on the TCR CDR3. MiXCR was run by TCRdb on the multiplex PCR reads, yielding one entry per CDR3 protein. The sample consists of fewer than 600,000 distinct CDR3 sequences, around an eighth of them appearing once. Sequenced input: blood. These receptors were collected from a woman younger than 30 with Graves' hyperthyroidism.

The rearrangement joins TRBV18 to TRBJ2-7; TRBD2 is a possible D gene (6 bases). The CDR3 spans 13 residues. V was clipped by 3 bases and J by 1 base, with 7 bases between them. Germline V gives CDR1 KGHSH, CDR2 LQKENI. The CDR3 region is CASSPRESYEQYF. The CDR3 region has the DNA TGTGCCAGCTCACCGCGGGAATCCTACGAGCAGTACTTC.

The chain has TRBV18 and TRBJ2-7; possible D gene TRBD2, 6 bases. This CDR3 has 14 residues. Per the germline V gene, CDR1 is KGHSH and CDR2 is LQKENI. The germline V and J ends were trimmed by 3 bases and 4 bases, with 13 bases remaining between them. CDR3 nucleotides: TGTGCCAGCTCACCGCCGCTGGAGGGTTACGAGCAGTACTTC. The encoded protein is CASSPPLEGYEQYF.

This clonotype has a single count. The genes are TRBV3-1 and TRBJ2-2; D is tentatively TRBD1 or TRBD2 (5 bases each). This CDR3 spans 15 amino acids. V lost 3 bases and J lost 6, with 14 bases in between. CDR1 is LGHDT and CDR2 is YNNKEL in the germline V gene (reference sequence). The CDR3 loop is CASSHRDGPPGELFF. The CDR3 nucleotides read TGTGCCAGCAGCCACCGGGACGGGCCGCCCGGGGAGCTGTTTTTT.

The sample holds many counts of this clonotype. The CDR3 DNA is TGTGCCACCAGTGATCTCCTGAACACCGGGGAGCTGTTTTTT. This translates into CATSDLLNTGELFF. The rearrangement uses TRBV24-1 and TRBJ2-2, with unresolved D. Germline lookup yields CDR1 KGHDR and CDR2 SFDVKD. The CDR3 extends over 14 amino acids. The V gene lost 3 bases and the J gene lost 1 base, with 5 bases spanning the gap.

The sample holds many counts of this clonotype. The V gene is TRBV20-1, the J gene TRBJ2-7; 10 nucleotides agree with TRBD2. The trim removed 2 bases at V and 0 bases at J, leaving 4 bases unmatched. The CDR3 length is 15 residues. Looked up from germline, CDR1 is DFQATT and CDR2 is SNEGSKA (reference sequence). The CDR3 loop reads CSARYSGRYSYEQYF. The CDR3, as DNA: TGCAGTGCTAGATATAGCGGGAGGTACTCCTACGAGCAGTACTTC.

The chain has TRBV2 and TRBJ2-7; tentatively, D is TRBD2 (5 bases). Between the trimmed V and J ends, which lost 10 bases and 2 bases, there was a span of 12 bases. The germline V gene has CDR1 SNHLY and CDR2 FYNNEI. The CDR3 extends over 12 amino acids. CDR3 loop: CATGRGTYEQYF. Here the CDR3 DNA reads TGTGCCACCGGACGGGGTACCTACGAGCAGTACTTC.

This clonotype was seen repeatedly, ten times or more. The chain combines TRBV3-1 with TRBJ1-4; no clear D. V dropped 1 base and J dropped 5 bases, with 5 bases sitting between them. This CDR3 is built from 13 residues. Germline V CDR1 and CDR2: LGHDT, YNNKEL (reference sequence). The CDR3 region is CASSQGVNEKLFF. CDR3 bases: TGTGCCAGCAGCCAAGGGGTCAATGAAAAACTGTTTTTT. Drawing the rest from reference TRBV3-1 and TRBJ1-4, the complete variable domain is DTAVSQTPKYLVTQMGNDKSIKCEQNLGHDTMYWYKQDSKKFLKIMFSYNNKELIINETVPNRFSPKSPDKAHLNLHINSLELGDSAVYFCASSQGVNEKLFFGSGTQLSVL.

The rearrangement links TRBV11-3 to TRBJ1-1; D is undetermined. The germline CDR1 and CDR2 sequences are SGHNT and YENEEA. The CDR3 contains 12 residues. V was shortened by 8 bases and J by 3 bases, with 10 bases between the two germline ends. The CDR3 reads CASALTDTEAFF. Written as DNA, the CDR3 is TGTGCCAGCGCCCTCACGGACACTGAAGCTTTCTTT.

Concerning this clonotype: The junction and the germline gene differ at one end; a read error may be behind it. V is TRBV6-2 or TRBV6-3 and J is TRBJ2-1; TRBD2 agrees at 10 bases. This CDR3 is built from 16 residues. CDR1 is MNHEY, CDR2 SVGEGT, per germline. This CDR3 reads CASSYRSSGSRNEQSF. CDR3 in DNA: TGTGCCAGCAGTTACAGGTCTAGCGGGAGTCGTAATGAGCAGTCCTTC.

For this clonotype: This may be a read error: a much more frequent sequence differs by one nucleotide. This rearrangement joins TRBV3-1 to TRBJ2-1, with TRBD2 matching over 12 bases. This CDR3 is built from 15 residues. Germline CDR1 and CDR2: LGHDT and YNNKEL (reference sequence). CDR3: CASSHTTSGSNEQSF. The DNA for the CDR3 is TGTGCCAGCAGCCATACGACTAGCGGGAGTAATGAGCAGTCCTTC.

The rearrangement uses TRBV3-1 and TRBJ2-5; 11 bases match TRBD2. Germline CDR1 is LGHDT and CDR2 is YNNKEL (reference sequence). V was pared by 4 bases and J by 2 bases, with 6 bases of the junction left unmatched. This CDR3 region has 16 residues. CDR3 DNA: TGTGCCAGCAGCCGTCCGGGACTAGCGGAACAAGAGACCCAGTACTTC. It is translated as CASSRPGLAEQETQYF.

This sequence joins TRBV4-2 and TRBJ2-6; 12 positions match TRBD2. The germline V gene encodes CDR1 LGHNA and CDR2 YNFKEQ. The ends lost 5 bases at V and 0 bases at J; junction bases unmatched: 5. The CDR3 runs to 18 residues. CDR3 sequence: CASSARTSGDSGANVLTF. DNA of the CDR3: TGTGCCAGCAGCGCTCGGACTAGCGGGGACTCTGGGGCCAACGTCCTGACTTTC.

This clonotype was picked up a small number of times. The chain joins TRBV14 to TRBJ2-1, with D tentatively TRBD1 or TRBD2 (5 bases each). The CDR3 extends over 16 amino acids. Looked up from germline, CDR1 is SGHDN and CDR2 is FVKESK. V lost 4 bases to trimming and J lost 2 bases, with 15 bases between them. The CDR3 DNA follows: TGTGCCAGCAGCCCACTTGGGGGAGTAGCCTACAATGAGCAGTTCTTC. It translates to CASSPLGGVAYNEQFF.

V is TRBV5-5 and J is TRBJ1-2; the match to TRBD1 covers 8 bases. Germline V gene lookup returns CDR1 SGHKS and CDR2 YYEKEE (reference sequence). V lost 2 bases to trimming and J lost 0 bases; unmatched junction nucleotides: 18. The CDR3 is made up of 20 amino acids. The CDR3 is CASSFSGQGLTEIANYGYTF. The CDR3 region has the DNA TGTGCCAGCAGCTTCTCCGGACAGGGACTTACCGAAATAGCTAACTATGGCTACACCTTC.

This clonotype has ten or more counts. At one boundary the junction diverges from the germline segment, which might be a read error. The chain carries TRBV19 and TRBJ1-1, with a possible D match to TRBD1 (5 bases). In germline, CDR1 is LNHDA, CDR2 SQIVND (reference sequence). The CDR3 totals 13 residues. The CDR3, as DNA: TGTGCCAGCAGTACGACAGAGAACACTGAAGCTTTCTTT. It is translated as CASSTTENTEAFF.

This clonotype was observed a handful of times. J is TRBJ2-7 and V is TRBV14; D unresolved. CDR3 size: 15 residues. The V and J ends lost 4 bases and 0 bases respectively, with 13 bases between them. Germline assignment: CDR1 SGHDN and CDR2 FVKESK. CDR3 region: CASSPDGIHSYEQYF. The DNA for the CDR3 is TGTGCCAGCAGCCCCGACGGAATCCACTCCTACGAGCAGTACTTC. The complete variable domain, with remaining parts taken from reference TRBV14 and TRBJ2-7, reads EAGVTQFPSHSVIEKGQTVTLRCDPISGHDNLYWYRRVMGKEIKFLLHFVKESKQDESGMPNNRFLAERTGGTYSTLKVQPAELEDSGVYFCASSPDGIHSYEQYFGPGTRLTVT.

The table lists this clonotype with many counts. The V and J genes are TRBV6-5 and TRBJ2-1, with D possibly called TRBD1 or TRBD2 (5 bases each). The V end lost 3 bases, the J end lost 8 bases, and 20 bases lay between the germline ends. The germline CDR1 and CDR2 sequences are MNHEY and SVGAGI. The length of the CDR3 is 16 residues. CDR3 sequence reads: CASSYRGPSKSDEQFF. CDR3 DNA: TGTGCCAGCAGTTATCGGGGCCCTTCGAAGAGCGATGAGCAGTTCTTC.

This clonotype was counted a few times. This sequence joins TRBV7-8 and TRBJ1-3, with no clear D. Germline CDR1 SGHVS, CDR2 FQNEAQ. Trimming cost V 2 bases and J 0 bases, with 11 bases left between them. The CDR3 consists of 16 residues. The CDR3 loop is CASSLTGGRSGNTIYF. Here the CDR3 DNA reads TGTGCCAGCAGCTTAACGGGAGGCCGCTCTGGAAACACCATATATTTT.

This clonotype showed up many times. The J gene is TRBJ1-1, the V gene TRBV12-3 or TRBV12-4; no reliable D call. The CDR3 spans 13 residues. Between the trimmed V and J ends, which lost 6 bases and 4 bases, there was a span of 12 bases. CDR3: CASSLTAGTEAFF. CDR3 DNA: TGTGCCAGCAGCCTTACCGCGGGCACTGAAGCTTTCTTT.

A remark on this clonotype: A much bigger clone sits one base away, suggesting this may be a read error. The chain links TRBV19 to TRBJ1-1; 7 bases agree with TRBD1. The length of the CDR3 is 14 residues. CDR1 and CDR2 (germline): LNHDA, SQIVND (reference sequence). Trimming removed 7 bases from V and 5 bases from J; junction bases left unmatched: 10. As DNA, the CDR3 is TGTGCCAGTAATGAAAACAGGGGCGCAACTGAAGCTTTCTTT. This gives the protein CASNENRGATEAFF.

The sample holds many counts of this clonotype. The chain couples TRBV7-9 to TRBJ1-2; D gene uncertain. V lost 2 bases, J lost 7 bases, and 8 bases lay in between. Germline V gene sequence: CDR1 SEHNR, CDR2 FQNEAQ (reference sequence). CDR3 length: 12 residues. This CDR3 reads CASSLRASGYTF. DNA for the CDR3: TGTGCCAGCAGCTTAAGGGCCTCTGGCTACACCTTC.

This clonotype was counted many times. The genes are TRBV5-1 and TRBJ2-7, with D uncertain. CDR1 SGHRS and CDR2 YFSETQ come from the germline V gene. This CDR3 is built from 12 residues. Deletions cut 2 bases from V and 4 bases from J, with 7 bases between. CDR3 protein: CASSLPAYEQYF. Written as DNA, the CDR3 is TGCGCCAGCAGCTTACCTGCGTACGAGCAGTACTTC.

This clonotype was observed a handful of times. The CDR3 protein is CASSSAVGRTGANVLTF. The CDR3 nucleotides read TGTGCCAGCAGCTCCGCCGTAGGTAGGACTGGGGCCAACGTCCTGACTTTC. The genes are TRBV7-3 and TRBJ2-6; D is ambiguous. This CDR3 comprises 17 residues. CDR1 is SGHTA, CDR2 FQGTGA, per germline. V was trimmed by 4 bases and J by 2 bases, leaving 15 bases between them.

This clonotype was seen repeatedly, ten times or more. The V gene is TRBV3-1, the J gene TRBJ2-3; TRBD2 might be the D (6 bases). Trimming took 8 bases from V and 1 from J, leaving 13 bases between them. This CDR3 has 14 residues. Germline assignment: CDR1 LGHDT and CDR2 YNNKEL (reference sequence). CDR3 DNA sequence: TGTGCCAGCCCTCTCCGGGACTGCACAGATACGCAGTATTTT. As protein: CASPLRDCTDTQYF.

In its sample, this clonotype was seen many times. The chain joins TRBV20-1 to TRBJ2-2; D may be TRBD1 (5 bases). CDR1 DFQATT and CDR2 SNEGSKA come from the germline V gene (reference sequence). The V gene lost 2 bases and the J gene lost 1 base, with 11 bases spanning the gap. The CDR3 is 15 residues long. This CDR3 reads CSARTGLGNTGELFF. The CDR3 region has the DNA TGCAGTGCTAGAACAGGATTGGGGAACACCGGGGAGCTGTTTTTT.

This clonotype was counted ten times or more. The rearrangement uses TRBV19 and TRBJ2-1; D not certain. The CDR3 is 13 amino acids. Per the germline V gene, CDR1 is LNHDA and CDR2 is SQIVND (reference sequence). V lost 4 bases and J 3 bases, leaving 7 bases between the germline ends. The CDR3: CASSRTDYNEQFF. The DNA for the CDR3 is TGTGCCAGTAGTAGAACAGACTACAATGAGCAGTTCTTC.

The chain uses TRBV4-1 and TRBJ2-3; TRBD2 aligns across 9 bases. J lost 2 bases, V lost 4 bases, and 7 bases had no gene match. Germline assignment: CDR1 MGHRA and CDR2 YSYEKL. The CDR3 is made up of 16 amino acids. CDR3 coding DNA: TGCGCCAGCAGCCCGGTAAGCGGGAGGCCCACAGATACGCAGTATTTT. This encodes CASSPVSGRPTDTQYF.

This clonotype was counted many times. The gene calls are TRBV5-1 and TRBJ2-5, with 10 bases fitting TRBD1. V shed 4 bases and J 1 base; nucleotides not matched to a gene: 4. Germline V gene data show CDR1 as SGHRS and CDR2 as YFSETQ. The CDR3 runs to 15 residues. The CDR3 here is CASSPRDRGQETQYF. CDR3 bases: TGCGCCAGCAGCCCGCGGGACAGGGGCCAAGAGACCCAGTACTTC.

The CDR3 sequence: CASSSGLAGEVSYEQYF. DNA for the CDR3: TGTGCCAGCAGCAGCGGACTAGCGGGAGAGGTATCCTACGAGCAGTACTTC. The rearrangement uses TRBV11-2 and TRBJ2-7; 13 bases line up with TRBD2. The CDR3 spans 17 residues. CDR1 is SGHAT, CDR2 FQNNGV, per germline. V dropped 5 bases and J dropped 1; count of bases not matched to a gene: 8.